This T cell receptor beta chain was sequenced during a study of blood T cell repertoires in COVID-19. Across the study: Collection of acute and convalescent COVID-19 samples took place in the United States, Italy and Spain. PBMCs, B-cell-depleted T cells, or T cells provided the cDNA or gDNA that made up the material.

Germline CDR1 is MNHEY and CDR2 is SVGAGI. V was cut by 6 bases and J by 2 bases, with 14 bases left in between. The CDR3 spans 14 residues. In the study's own analysis: For nucleated cells, counts were estimated from reference gene primer amplification. Method: immunoSEQ multiplex PCR; TCRdb's copy keeps in-frame clones and lacks some. That table is the source of V, J and clone size, and D and trimming were worked out from the DNA. The sample carries some 150,000 clones, roughly 80% recorded once. Sequencing was done on a sample of peripheral blood. The TCR originated in a woman of 80 years or more in a cohort sampled during active or convalescent COVID-19. This chain links TRBV6-5 with TRBJ2-7; tentatively, D is TRBD1 (5 bases). The DNA for the CDR3 is TGTGCCAGCAGAGGTGACAGAGCCCCCTACGAGCAGTACTTC. Translation: CASRGDRAPYEQYF.